The T cell receptor (beta chain) under discussion was sequenced for a study of a mutant IDH1 vaccine in newly diagnosed glioma. Study details: Treated patients were around 60% male, about 38% female, mean age about 41 years. The earlier regimen, radiotherapy, temozolomide, or both, was most often both.

In the case of this clone: Its antigen is unidentified.

This CDR3 contains 13 residues. In germline, CDR1 is SGHTA, CDR2 FQGNSA. The germline V and J ends were trimmed by 2 bases and 3 bases, with 7 bases remaining between them. Clones were sequenced by immunoSEQ multiplex PCR, and TCRdb holds only the in-frame ones, with some missing. The sample records approximately 52,000 clones, around 80% being singletons. Time point indicated: week 47, end of study. With topical imiquimod, each dose of the vaccine consisted of 300 ug of mutant IDH1 20-mer peptide. Findings and caveats of the study: Researchers report vaccine-induced immune responses in just under 95% of patients.

The sequences come from PBMCs, collected from a glioma patient whose treatment included an IDH1 peptide vaccine. The J gene is TRBJ1-2, the V gene TRBV7-2; D unresolved. This receptor was identified in a middle-aged woman with glioma. Some clones in this sample may be carry-over from other donors' samples. This CDR3 is CASSLRSDYGYTF. The CDR3 nucleotides are TGTGCCAGCAGCTTAAGATCGGACTATGGCTACACCTTC.